This entry describes one TCR beta chain. This receptor's antigen is unknown. One base away there is no much larger clone; base qualities are not given. The sample is drawn from a study of T cell repertoires in cytomegalovirus infection (dated 2019 in TCRdb). Background on the whole study: Alongside well-studied HLA-B-restricted epitopes, the peptide stimulations were aimed at recently identified HLA-C-restricted CMV epitopes, whose presentation resists viral immunomodulation. Because public TCR beta signatures pointed to carriage of CMV infection together with the matching HLA type, the HLA type of each donor mattered for the analysis. Overall study results and their limits: In both this cohort and an independent cohort of a few hundred donors, the cumulative frequency of public TCR beta family members distinguished carriers of CMV infection plus the relevant HLA type. The ex vivo response was dominated by HLA-C-restricted CMV-specific TCR beta clonotypes, which also provided the single most frequent clonotype in two of eight donors.

The sample's treatment or condition label is to be understood as: in vitro stimulation with specific CMV peptide epitopes to enrich CMV-specific T cells. For sequencing, an Illumina HiSeq 1500 was employed. The public reads were quality trimmed at Q25 with fastp and then assembled into clones with MiXCR by TCRdb, keeping productive beta chains. Every entry covers one CDR3 protein and lists the most common genes and DNA from its rows. The sample table shows 800,000 to 950,000 distinct CDR3 sequences, and approximately 29% are seen once. The ten biggest clones cover around 12% of the sample. The CDR3 measures 15 amino acids from cysteine to phenylalanine. CDR3 DNA is the only sequence kept; it has 45 bases, read in frame from the first base. CDR1 and CDR2 are drawn from the germline V gene: KGHDR, SFDVKD. Trimming removed 9 bases from V and 0 bases from J, leaving 14 bases between the germline ends.

The chain links TRBV24-1 with TRBJ2-1; a tentative D match to TRBD1 spans 6 bases. The sequence derives from a human donor in good health (CMV status not recorded). Some clones in this sample may be carry-over from other donors' samples. The material was cultured CD8+ T cells from PBMCs, obtained from culture after CMV antigen stimulation. The CDR3 corresponds to CATGRTVSSYNEQFF. The DNA reads TGTGCCACCGGCCGGACAGTTAGCTCCTACAATGAGCAGTTCTTC.